The following is a TCR beta chain sequence with its context. No antigen is known for it. Primers included in the PCR were 60 Vbeta and 13 Jbeta primers. The protocol was immunoSEQ multiplex PCR, while the TCRdb copy is restricted to in-frame clones and leaves out a portion. The sample has about 63,000 clones, around 87% seen once. The V end was cut by 6 bases, the J end by 7 bases, with 13 bases between. The germline CDR1 and CDR2 sequences are LNHDA and SQIVND (reference sequence). CDR3 length equals 13 residues. This sample was taken from a study of cytomegalovirus exposure and HLA in healthy donors. Study conclusions and caveats: It was 160 or so TCR beta chains that were listed as cytomegalovirus-associated. Researchers had no immune exposure information except CMV serostatus available.

The chain links TRBV19 to TRBJ2-1; D is possibly TRBD2 (5 bases). The sequence was collected from a woman in her thirties in good health and CMV-seropositive. The material sequenced was PBMCs. The CDR3 loop reads CASSPSKRNEQFF. The CDR3, as DNA: TGTGCCAGTAGCCCATCCAAGCGGAATGAGCAGTTCTTC.